These T cell receptor beta chains were read from a single sample in a study of blood T cell repertoires in COVID-19. Here immunoSEQ multiplex PCR was the method, and the copy in TCRdb shows in-frame clones only, minus some. Of about 330,000 clones listed, roughly nine tenths are singletons. Sequenced material: PBMCs or T cells enriched from blood (not recorded which). Receptor source: a woman in her thirties who had recovered from COVID-19. CDR3s include the opening cysteine and the closing phenylalanine or tryptophan. The D gene is left open where the match is weak. Size values are once, few and many counts, or a class for expanded clones, and some rows have none.

j_call v_call cdr3_length d_call clone_size cdr3_aa cdr3_nt
TRBJ1-6 TRBV27 15 TRBD1 NA CASSLEGQGRSPLHF TGTGCCAGCAGTTTAGAGGGACAGGGACGCTCACCCCTCCACTTT
TRBJ2-7 TRBV5-1 16 TRBD1 NA CASSWGPGTGASEQYF TGCGCCAGCAGCTGGGGTCCGGGGACAGGGGCATCCGAGCAGTACTTC
TRBJ1-5 TRBV12-5 12 NA NA CASKLGDQPQHF TGTGCTAGCAAGTTGGGCGATCAGCCCCAGCATTTT
TRBJ1-3 TRBV11-2 15 NA few CASSLGARAGNTIYF TGTGCCAGCAGCTTAGGCGCCAGGGCTGGAAACACCATATATTTT
TRBJ1-1 TRBV6-1 16 TRBD1 few CASSAPSTGMLTEAFF TGTGCCAGCAGTGCCCCTTCGACAGGGATGTTAACTGAAGCTTTCTTT
TRBJ1-6 TRBV4-3 16 NA NA CASSQERPGSRSPLHF TGCGCCAGCAGCCAAGAAAGACCAGGGTCCCGTTCACCCCTCCACTTT
TRBJ1-2 TRBV7-8 14 TRBD1 few CASSPVDRAYGYTF TGTGCCAGCAGCCCGGTGGACAGGGCTTATGGCTACACCTTC
TRBJ1-1 TRBV10-3 12 NA NA CAIRARGTEAFF TGTGCCATCAGGGCCAGGGGTACTGAAGCTTTCTTT
TRBJ1-6 TRBV28 14 NA NA CASSPGPYNSPLHF TGTGCCAGCAGTCCGGGTCCTTATAATTCACCCCTCCACTTT
TRBJ2-3 TRBV14 14 NA NA CASSQEFAGDTQYF TGTGCCAGCAGCCAAGAATTTGCAGGGGATACGCAGTATTTT
TRBJ2-2 TRBV3-1/TRBV3-2 18 TRBD2 once CASSQGLAGVSNTGELFF TGTGCCAGCAGCCAAGGACTAGCGGGGGTCTCGAACACCGGGGAGCTGTTTTTT
TRBJ1-2 TRBV3-1/TRBV3-2 16 TRBD1 NA CASSHVPTGGISGYTF TGTGCCAGCAGCCACGTTCCGACAGGGGGCATTAGTGGCTACACCTTC
TRBJ2-7 TRBV19 16 TRBD1 NA CASSIFAGTGAYEQYF TGTGCCAGTAGTATCTTTGCCGGGACAGGGGCCTACGAGCAGTACTTC
TRBJ1-5 TRBV10-3 15 TRBD1 NA CAIRPEGAGGQPQHF TGTGCCATCCGGCCCGAAGGCGCAGGGGGTCAGCCCCAGCATTTT
TRBJ2-6 TRBV7-8 15 TRBD2 NA CASSKRDSGANVLTF TGTGCCAGCAGCAAGCGGGACTCTGGGGCCAACGTCCTGACTTTC
TRBJ2-2 TRBV7-2 16 TRBD2 NA CASSYEAGGLTGELFF TGTGCCAGCAGCTACGAAGCGGGGGGGCTTACCGGGGAGCTGTTTTTT
TRBJ1-6 TRBV6-5 13 NA NA CASNRAGGSPLHF TGTGCCAGCAACAGGGCGGGTGGTTCACCCCTCCACTTT
TRBJ2-2 TRBV18 19 TRBD1 NA CASSPLGQGNFANTGELFF TGTGCCAGCTCACCACTGGGACAGGGAAACTTCGCGAACACCGGGGAGCTGTTTTTT
TRBJ1-1 TRBV4-3 14 TRBD1 NA CASSPPGGNTEAFF TGCGCCAGCAGCCCTCCAGGGGGCAACACTGAAGCTTTCTTT
TRBJ1-1 TRBV2 15 TRBD1 NA CASSETGTGGTEAFF TGTGCCAGCAGTGAAACCGGGACAGGAGGCACTGAAGCTTTCTTT
TRBJ2-6 TRBV27 17 TRBD2 NA CASSSLGLASGANVLTF TGTGCCAGCAGTAGCTTAGGACTAGCGTCTGGGGCCAACGTCCTGACTTTC
TRBJ1-1 TRBV20-1 13 NA once CSASKSRGTEAFF TGCAGTGCTAGTAAAAGTCGGGGGACTGAAGCTTTCTTT
TRBJ2-2 TRBV19 13 NA NA CASSIGGYGELFF TGTGCCAGTAGTATAGGCGGTTACGGGGAGCTGTTTTTT
TRBJ1-2 TRBV9 13 TRBD1 NA CASSRGTDYGYTF TGTGCCAGCAGCCGAGGGACAGACTATGGCTACACCTTC
TRBJ2-1 TRBV21-1 22 NA NA CASTPKLGPGLAGGRSYNEQFF TGTGCCAGCACCCCAAAGTTGGGCCCGGGACTAGCGGGGGGGAGGTCCTACAATGAGCAGTTCTTC
TRBJ2-3 TRBV5-1 14 TRBD1 NA CASSLGTDGTTQYF TGCGCCAGCAGCCTAGGGACAGATGGGACCACGCAGTATTTT
TRBJ1-1 TRBV5-1 13 NA NA CASSLQADAEAFF TGCGCCAGCAGCTTACAGGCTGACGCTGAAGCTTTCTTT
TRBJ2-2 TRBV4-3 17 TRBD1 NA CASSQEPPGGNTGELFF TGCGCCAGCAGCCAAGAACCCCCAGGGGGCAACACCGGGGAGCTGTTTTTT
TRBJ2-7 TRBV19 14 TRBD1 NA CASSPGTGGYEQYF TGTGCCAGTAGCCCCGGGACAGGGGGGTACGAGCAGTACTTC
TRBJ1-2 TRBV5-6 12 NA NA CASSLTAYGYTF TGTGCCAGCAGCTTGACAGCCTATGGCTACACCTTC
TRBJ2-2 TRBV7-8 18 TRBD2 once CASSLLVSGGAVTGELFF TGTGCCAGCAGTCTATTAGTTAGCGGGGGGGCCGTCACCGGGGAGCTGTTTTTT
TRBJ1-1 TRBV11-2 14 TRBD1 few CASSWAGGGTEAFF TGTGCCAGCAGCTGGGCAGGGGGCGGGACTGAAGCTTTCTTT
TRBJ1-5 TRBV19 13 NA NA CASSLGEEQPQHF TGTGCCAGTAGTCTAGGGGAGGAGCAGCCCCAGCATTTT
TRBJ2-2 TRBV5-1 14 TRBD1 NA CASCDRGSTGELFF TGCGCCAGCTGCGACAGGGGCAGCACCGGGGAGCTGTTTTTT
TRBJ2-1 TRBV6-6 14 NA NA CASNNRGAPNEQFF TGTGCCAGCAATAATCGGGGGGCCCCCAATGAGCAGTTCTTC
TRBJ1-1 TRBV19 12 TRBD1 NA CASGTGTTEAFF TGTGCCAGTGGGACAGGGACCACTGAAGCTTTCTTT
TRBJ1-2 TRBV15 14 NA NA CATSGGRGGTGYTF TGTGCCACCAGCGGTGGGCGGGGAGGCACGGGCTACACCTTC
TRBJ1-2 TRBV7-6 17 NA NA CASSLVLGGDLNYGYTF TGTGCCAGCAGCTTAGTTTTAGGAGGGGACCTTAACTATGGCTACACCTTC
TRBJ2-1 TRBV7-2 16 NA once CASSLVRHNNYNEQFF TGTGCCAGCAGCTTAGTGCGGCACAACAACTACAATGAGCAGTTCTTC
TRBJ1-5 TRBV9 14 TRBD1 NA CASSGGQTNQPQHF TGTGCCAGCAGCGGGGGACAGACCAATCAGCCCCAGCATTTT
TRBJ2-6 TRBV4-1 15 NA NA CASSQGASGANVLTF TGCGCCAGCAGCCAAGGAGCCTCTGGGGCCAACGTCCTGACTTTC
TRBJ1-3 TRBV10-3 13 NA NA CAIMGGSGNTIYF TGTGCCATCATGGGGGGCTCTGGAAACACCATATATTTT
TRBJ1-2 TRBV19 14 NA NA CASSIVSGLPGYTF TGTGCCAGTAGTATAGTCTCGGGACTGCCTGGCTACACCTTC
TRBJ2-3 TRBV18 15 NA NA CASSPSRLSTDTQYF TGTGCCAGCTCACCATCCAGACTCAGCACAGATACGCAGTATTTT
TRBJ2-7 TRBV24-1 14 TRBD1 NA CATGTGQGAGEQYF TGTGCCACCGGCACGGGACAGGGGGCCGGCGAGCAGTACTTC
TRBJ2-1 TRBV29-1 13 NA NA CSVDRLPYNEQFF TGCAGCGTCGACAGGTTACCTTACAATGAGCAGTTCTTC
TRBJ1-6 TRBV18 15 NA NA CASSPLDRLNSPLHF TGTGCCAGCTCACCACTTGACAGGTTAAACTCACCCCTCCACTTT
TRBJ2-7 TRBV28 13 TRBD1 NA CASTGQGAGEQYF TGTGCCAGCACGGGACAGGGGGCTGGTGAGCAGTACTTC
TRBJ1-2 TRBV12-5 14 TRBD1 NA CASGLGRGGRGYTF TGTGCTAGTGGTTTGGGTAGAGGGGGCAGGGGCTACACCTTC
TRBJ2-7 TRBV27 13 NA once CASSSTGAYEQYF TGTGCCAGCAGTTCGACAGGTGCCTACGAGCAGTACTTC
TRBJ2-1 TRBV11-2 17 TRBD2 NA CASSLDGTSGGFSQKFF TGTGCCAGCAGCTTAGATGGAACTAGCGGGGGCTTCTCACAGAAGTTCTTC